This TCR beta chain originates from a study of T cell responses to AZD1222 COVID-19 vaccine. Libraries were prepared by immunoSEQ multiplex PCR; TCRdb keeps only in-frame clonotypes and omits some of them. The data contain more than 85,000 clones, roughly 90% of them singletons. This CDR3 has 14 residues. CDR1 and CDR2 (germline): KGHDR, SFDVKD. Between the trimmed V and J ends, which lost 5 bases and 3 bases, there was a span of 9 bases. The sample was peripheral blood, taken on day 0 of AZD1222 vaccination. The rearrangement uses TRBV24-1 and TRBJ2-2; D is unresolved. The receptor's source is an adult in good health. CDR3 amino acids: CATSAAGHTGELFF. The CDR3 region has the DNA TGTGCCACCAGTGCGGCAGGCCACACCGGGGAGCTGTTTTTT.